Described below is a single TCR beta chain sequence and its context. Data came from immunoSEQ multiplex PCR; TCRdb stores just in-frame clones and leaves some out. The data show 150,000 to 200,000 clones, more than 80% seen once. The data stem from a study of T cell responses to AZD1222 COVID-19 vaccine. Germline assignment: CDR1 SGHTA and CDR2 FQGTGA. CDR3 length equals 12 residues. The V and J ends lost 5 bases and 4 bases respectively, with 6 bases between them. The specimen was peripheral blood, collected on day 0 of AZD1222 vaccination. The chain has TRBV7-3 and TRBJ2-1, with D hard to call. The clonotype was recovered from an adult in good health. CDR3 nucleotides: TGTGCCAGCAGCCCAGGATACAATGAGCAGTTCTTC. It specifies CASSPGYNEQFF.